These 24 T cell receptor beta chains were all obtained from the same sample, sequenced in a study of blood T cell repertoires in COVID-19. Using immunoSEQ multiplex PCR, the repertoire was profiled, and TCRdb retains in-frame clones only, with some absent. The sample holds more than 200,000 clones, around 88% seen once. The specimen sequenced was peripheral blood. The receptor source for this set is a man older than 75 with acute or convalescent COVID-19.

V usage is TRBV5-4 and J usage is TRBJ2-1; 7 positions agree with TRBD1. The J segment lost 4 bases and the V segment lost 4 bases, leaving 5 bases of the junction unmatched. Germline CDR1 is SGHNT and CDR2 is YYREEE (reference sequence). The CDR3 is 14 amino acids. CDR3 bases: TGTGCCAGCAGCCCCGGGACAGAGTACAATGAGCAGTTCTTC. It translates to CASSPGTEYNEQFF.

The table lists this clone with a few counts. J is TRBJ2-1 and V is TRBV19, with TRBD2 matching 7 bases. The CDR3 runs 12 residues. The V segment lost 2 bases and the J segment 9 bases; nucleotides outside the gene matches: 1. Per the germline V gene, CDR1 is LNHDA and CDR2 is SQIVND (reference sequence). The CDR3 DNA reads as TGTGCCAGTAGTATATCGGGGGGTGAGCAGTTCTTC. Translated: CASSISGGEQFF.

This clone was counted a single time. CDR3 region: CASSVDISGYEQYF. In nucleotides, the CDR3 is TGTGCCAGCAGCGTAGATATCTCAGGATACGAGCAGTACTTC. J is TRBJ2-7 and V is TRBV9; D unresolved. CDR1 is SGDLS and CDR2 is YYNGEE in the germline V gene. Trimming took off 0 bases at V and 4 bases at J, with 11 bases between the two ends. The CDR3 sequence is 14 residues long.

The chain carries TRBV7-3 and TRBJ2-1; D is undetermined. The CDR3 is made up of 15 amino acids. The germline gives CDR1 SGHTA, CDR2 FQGTGA. V shed 5 bases and J shed 5 bases, with 16 bases lying between them. The CDR3 spells CASSPNGPGNNEQFF. DNA of the CDR3: TGTGCCAGCAGCCCAAACGGCCCAGGTAACAATGAGCAGTTCTTC.

The J gene is TRBJ2-7, the V gene TRBV5-4, with D hard to call. V lost 4 bases and J lost 2, with 16 bases in between. The germline gives CDR1 SGHNT, CDR2 YYREEE (reference sequence). The CDR3 runs to 15 residues. DNA for the CDR3: TGTGCCAGCAGCCCTGCTGACCGCGGAACCTACGAGCAGTACTTC. The encoded protein is CASSPADRGTYEQYF.

The chain joins TRBV7-2 to TRBJ1-1; tentatively, D is TRBD1 (5 bases). Germline CDR1 and CDR2: SGHTA and FQGNSA. The CDR3 extends over 19 amino acids. V lost 0 bases to trimming and J lost 1 base, with 21 bases between them. The CDR3 nucleotides read TGTGCCAGCAGCTTAGCGGGGCGGGACGGCAAAAGTGGGAACACTGAAGCTTTCTTT. Protein product: CASSLAGRDGKSGNTEAFF.

CDR3 loop: CASSPGGMNTEAFF. The CDR3 DNA sequence: TGTGCCAGCAGCCCAGGAGGAATGAACACTGAAGCTTTCTTT. This sequence joins TRBV6-5 and TRBJ1-1; D gene ambiguous. V was trimmed by 6 bases and J by 0 bases, leaving 11 bases between them. The CDR3 runs 14 residues. Germline assignment: CDR1 MNHEY and CDR2 SVGAGI.

The J gene is TRBJ2-4, the V gene TRBV7-2; no clear D. The length of the CDR3 is 17 residues. The V and J ends lost 1 base and 0 bases respectively, with 13 bases between them. Per the germline V gene, CDR1 is SGHTA and CDR2 is FQGNSA. CDR3 loop: CASSLEDPRVAKNIQYF. For the CDR3, the DNA is TGTGCCAGCAGCTTAGAAGACCCCCGGGTAGCCAAAAACATTCAGTACTTC.

The chain joins TRBV12-5 to TRBJ1-1; D call uncertain. The V end was cut by 1 base, the J end by 0 bases, with 6 bases between. The germline CDR1 and CDR2 sequences are LGHNT and FRNRAP. CDR3 size: 14 residues. The CDR3 DNA reads TGTGCTAGTGGTTTGGGCGGAATGAACACTGAAGCTTTCTTT. Residues: CASGLGGMNTEAFF.

The V gene is TRBV4-2, the J gene TRBJ2-6; D possibly corresponds to TRBD1 (5 bases). Trimming shortened V by 1 base and J by 0 bases, and 13 bases separated the two germline ends. Germline V CDR1 and CDR2: LGHNA, YNFKEQ. The CDR3 runs 18 residues. CDR3 protein: CASSQVTGVPSGANVLTF. The CDR3 DNA is TGTGCCAGCAGCCAAGTTACAGGCGTCCCCTCTGGGGCCAACGTCCTGACTTTC.

V and J are TRBV12-2 and TRBJ2-7; TRBD2 reflects the table's D call only, with no check against the DNA. TRBV12-2 is recorded as a pseudogene. This CDR3 is 17 amino acids long. In nucleotides, the CDR3 is TGTGCAAGTCGCTCACCATACCTTAGCGGGAGGGCGTACGAGCAGTACTTC. Translation: CASRSPYLSGRAYEQYF.

The chain employs TRBV7-2 and TRBJ1-6; D gene unclear. The germline V gene has CDR1 SGHTA and CDR2 FQGNSA. V was pared by 3 bases and J by 7 bases, with 7 bases between. The CDR3 spans 13 residues. CDR3 in amino acids: CASSFGLNSPLHF. The CDR3 DNA follows: TGTGCCAGCAGCTTCGGTCTGAATTCACCCCTCCACTTT.

The chain uses TRBV3-1 (or the pseudogene TRBV3-2) and TRBJ2-3, with TRBD2 matching over 12 bases. CDR1 and CDR2 from the germline V gene are LGHDT and YNNKEL (reference sequence). There are 16 residues in the CDR3. V lost 7 bases and J lost 4; bases outside the gene matches: 9. The CDR3 spells CASTRTSGVMADTQYF. DNA for the CDR3: TGTGCCAGCACCCGGACTAGCGGGGTAATGGCAGATACGCAGTATTTT.

The CDR3 region has the DNA TGTGCCAGCTCAAGCACCCGGTCCGAAAATGAAAAACTGTTTTTT. The encoded protein is CASSSTRSENEKLFF. V gene TRBV2 combines with J gene TRBJ1-4; D unclear. Trimming cost V 8 bases and J 5 bases, with 18 bases left between them. From germline, CDR1 is SNHLY and CDR2 FYNNEI. This CDR3 comprises 15 residues. Based on the CDR3 plus reference TRBV2 and TRBJ1-4, the full variable domain is EPEVTQTPSHQVTQMGQEVILRCVPISNHLYFYWYRQILGQKVEFLVSFYNNEISEKSEIFDDQFSVERPDGSNFTLKIRSTKLEDSAMYFCASSSTRSENEKLFFGSGTQLSVL.

The CDR3 sequence is CASSRDVGRNTEAFF. The CDR3 nucleotides read TGTGCCAGCAGCCGAGACGTTGGGAGGAACACTGAAGCTTTCTTT. V is TRBV13 and J is TRBJ1-1, with no clear D. The CDR3 has 15 residues. Between the trimmed V and J ends, which lost 5 bases and 1 base, there was a span of 14 bases. Germline V CDR1 and CDR2: PRHDT, FYEKMQ (reference sequence).

The V call is TRBV7-9, the J call TRBJ1-4; 8 bases line up with TRBD1. The CDR3 has 13 amino acids. With V trimmed by 3 bases and J by 9 bases, 3 bases remained unmatched. Germline CDR1 SEHNR, CDR2 FQNEAQ (reference sequence). CDR3 loop: CASSFGQGQKLFF. The DNA for the CDR3 is TGTGCCAGCAGCTTCGGACAGGGCCAAAAACTGTTTTTT.

The rearrangement uses TRBV19 and TRBJ2-7, with 7 bases identical to TRBD2. CDR3 length equals 14 residues. Trimming took 5 bases from V and 0 from J; bases not matched to a gene: 4. Germline V gives CDR1 LNHDA, CDR2 SQIVND (reference sequence). CDR3 nucleotides: TGTGCCAGTAGTCGAGCGGGGAGCTCCTACGAGCAGTACTTC. Translation: CASSRAGSSYEQYF.

The rearrangement joins TRBV21-1 to TRBJ2-1; the table's TRBD1 call for D was not verified on the DNA. TRBV21-1 is labeled a pseudogene. This CDR3 has 16 residues. The CDR3 loop is CASSVTGDRDYNEQFF. CDR3 coding DNA: TGTGCCAGCAGCGTGACAGGAGACAGGGACTACAATGAGCAGTTCTTC.

The chain uses TRBV29-1 and TRBJ1-5; 8 bases match TRBD1. Germline V gene data show CDR1 as SQVTM and CDR2 as ANQGSEA. The ends lost 4 bases at V and 9 bases at J; junction bases unmatched: 14. This CDR3 spans 15 amino acids. The CDR3 region has the DNA TGCAGCGTTGGGAGGACAGGGCCATCTCCAGGGCCCCAGCATTTT. Its protein is CSVGRTGPSPGPQHF.

The chain couples TRBV4-1 to TRBJ2-6; no definite D call. The CDR3 is made up of 17 amino acids. Trimming removed 0 bases from V and 2 bases from J, with 11 bases in between. Germline V CDR1 and CDR2: MGHRA, YSYEKL. CDR3 loop: CASSQDPSGAGANVLTF. The CDR3 region has the DNA TGCGCCAGCAGCCAAGACCCCTCAGGCGCTGGGGCCAACGTCCTGACTTTC.

The chain couples TRBV5-1 to TRBJ1-2, with 9 bases matching TRBD1. The CDR3 spans 18 residues. Unmatched junction bases numbered 14, after V lost 5 bases and J lost 0 bases. The germline V gene has CDR1 SGHRS and CDR2 YFSETQ. The CDR3: CASRTPGQGDRANYGYTF. The CDR3 nucleotides are TGCGCCAGCAGAACCCCGGGACAGGGAGACCGGGCTAACTATGGCTACACCTTC.

Comments on this clone: Additional DNA sequences in this sample encode the identical CDR3. The chain has TRBV7-2 and TRBJ2-5, with 11 bases lining up with TRBD1. Germline CDR1 SGHTA, CDR2 FQGNSA. This CDR3 is built from 15 residues. J lost 4 bases, V lost 5 bases, and 6 bases had no gene match. The CDR3 DNA follows: TGTGCCAGCAGCCCGGACAGGGGGCAAGGAGAGACCCAGTACTTC. This sequence encodes CASSPDRGQGETQYF.

The chain recombines TRBV7-7 with TRBJ2-2, with 8 bases aligning to TRBD1. The germline CDR1 and CDR2 sequences are SSHAT and FNYEAQ (reference sequence). The J segment lost 5 bases and the V segment lost 3 bases, leaving 5 bases of the junction unmatched. The length of the CDR3 is 15 residues. The CDR3 DNA sequence: TGTGCCAGCAGCTTTCAGGGGGCGCGGACCGGGGAGCTGTTTTTT. Its protein is CASSFQGARTGELFF.

The J gene is TRBJ1-6, the V gene TRBV10-3, with 8 bases identical to TRBD1. The ends lost 2 bases at V and 9 bases at J; junction bases unmatched: 9. The germline V gene has CDR1 ENHRY and CDR2 SYGVKD. The CDR3 has 16 residues. CDR3 DNA sequence: TGTGCCATCAGTGAGGTACAGGGGGTAGTAGTTTCACCCCTCCACTTT. This encodes CAISEVQGVVVSPLHF.